The 13 T cell receptor beta chains below were found in one sample sequenced in a study of cytomegalovirus exposure and HLA in healthy donors. 60 Vbeta and 13 Jbeta primers were used in PCR. Profiling relied on immunoSEQ multiplex PCR, and the TCRdb table lists in-frame clones only, not all of them. The data contain 250,000 to 350,000 clones, roughly 88% of them seen just once; the ten biggest clones take up approximately 4.3%. Input material: PBMCs. These receptors were collected from a man aged 40-55 years in good health and CMV-seropositive.

The rearrangement links TRBV5-1 to TRBJ2-1; 12 bases are shared with TRBD1. The germline CDR1 and CDR2 sequences are SGHRS and YFSETQ. The V segment lost 0 bases and the J segment 8 bases; nucleotides outside the gene matches: 9. There are 17 residues in the CDR3. CDR3 DNA sequence: TGCGCCAGCAGCTTGGGGGCCGGGACAGGGGGCATCCATGAGCAGTTCTTC. Its translation is CASSLGAGTGGIHEQFF.

This clone was detected a few times. Within the sample, other DNA sequences also encode this same CDR3. The CDR3 region has the DNA TGTGCCAGCTCACCTGGGACAGGAGGCTACGAGCAGTACTTC. Amino acids: CASSPGTGGYEQYF. The V and J genes are TRBV18 and TRBJ2-7; 8 bases line up with TRBD1. The V and J ends lost 3 bases and 3 bases, in that order; junction bases with no gene match: 4. CDR3 length: 14 amino acids. Per the germline V gene, CDR1 is KGHSH and CDR2 is LQKENI.

This clone was detected only once. The chain combines TRBV7-9 with TRBJ2-1, with 7 bases aligning to TRBD1. Germline CDR1 SEHNR, CDR2 FQNEAQ (reference sequence). The J segment lost 15 bases and the V segment lost 4 bases, leaving 18 bases of the junction unmatched. This CDR3 spans 15 amino acids. CDR3 DNA sequence: TGTGCCAGCAGCTCGACGGGGACAGCTACTCACAGGGGGTTCTTC. Translated: CASSSTGTATHRGFF.

V gene TRBV15 combines with J gene TRBJ2-1; 12 bases agree with TRBD1. Germline values: CDR1 LNHNV, CDR2 YYDKDF (reference sequence). The trim removed 4 bases at V and 8 bases at J, leaving 6 bases unmatched. This CDR3 spans 15 amino acids. In nucleotides, the CDR3 is TGTGCCACCAGCAACCTGGGACAGGGGGCGTATGAGCAGTTCTTC. Its translation: CATSNLGQGAYEQFF.

The rearrangement uses TRBV5-8 and TRBJ2-7; D gene uncertain. V was pared by 0 bases and J by 6 bases, with 16 bases between. This CDR3 is built from 15 residues. Germline V gene data show CDR1 as SGHTS and CDR2 as YDEGEE. The CDR3 here is CASSLGAFPLSEQYF. The CDR3 DNA reads as TGTGCCAGCAGCTTGGGGGCATTCCCCCTTTCCGAGCAGTACTTC.

The rearrangement links TRBV5-6 to TRBJ2-7; D is unresolved. The CDR3 contains 14 residues. Between the trimmed V and J ends, which lost 0 bases and 5 bases, there was a span of 12 bases. Germline V gives CDR1 SGHDT, CDR2 YYEEEE. CDR3 amino acids: CASSLVSWPDEQYF. The CDR3 DNA follows: TGTGCCAGCAGCTTGGTCTCTTGGCCCGACGAGCAGTACTTC.

A word on this clone: One end of the junction fails to match germline, which may point to a read error. The chain links TRBV6-5 to TRBJ2-1, with D unclear. The germline gives CDR1 MNHEY, CDR2 SVGAGI. This CDR3 contains 12 residues. Written as DNA, the CDR3 is TGTGCCAGCAGTTACAGTGGGCGCTCCAAGGTCTTC. Protein product: CASSYSGRSKVF.

In this sample, this clone turned up once. The rearrangement uses TRBV2 and TRBJ2-1; 11 bases agree with TRBD2. Germline lookup yields CDR1 SNHLY and CDR2 FYNNEI. V lost 4 bases to trimming and J lost 0 bases; unmatched junction nucleotides: 5. CDR3 size: 17 residues. CDR3 region: CASSGELAGASYNEQFF. CDR3 DNA sequence: TGTGCCAGCAGTGGGGAACTAGCGGGAGCCTCCTACAATGAGCAGTTCTTC.

This chain connects TRBV27 to TRBJ2-1, with D possibly TRBD2 on 6 matching bases. Between the trimmed V and J ends, which lost 9 bases and 4 bases, there was a span of 16 bases. The germline gives CDR1 MNHEY, CDR2 SMNVEV (reference sequence). This CDR3 contains 14 residues. The CDR3 protein is CASSGLAPYNEQFF. The CDR3 DNA sequence: TGTGCCAGTTCGGGTCTAGCGCCATACAATGAGCAGTTCTTC.

V and J are TRBV7-9 and TRBJ2-5, with D perhaps TRBD2 (5 bases). Trimming pared 1 base from V and 1 base from J, leaving 13 bases between. CDR3 length: 16 amino acids. Per germline, CDR1 SEHNR and CDR2 FQNEAQ (reference sequence). The CDR3 nucleotides read TGTGCCAGCAGCTTAGGAGGGTCCCCAGGCCAAGAGACCCAGTACTTC. Protein: CASSLGGSPGQETQYF. Filled out from reference TRBV7-9 and TRBJ2-5, the complete variable domain reads DTGVSQNPRHKITKRGQNVTFRCDPISEHNRLYWYRQTLGQGPEFLTYFQNEAQLEKSRLLSDRFSAERPKGSFSTLEIQRTEQGDSAMYLCASSLGGSPGQETQYFGPGTRLLVL.

The gene calls are TRBV4-1 and TRBJ2-3; 14 bases fit TRBD2. Germline V gene lookup returns CDR1 MGHRA and CDR2 YSYEKL. J lost 1 base, V lost 0 bases, and 6 bases had no gene match. The CDR3 covers 19 residues. CDR3 DNA: TGCGCCAGCAGCCAAGATTGGGGACTAGCGGGAGTGGGCACAGATACGCAGTATTTT. Its protein is CASSQDWGLAGVGTDTQYF.

In DNA, the CDR3 is TGTGCCATCAGTGGCGTCTCAGATACGCAGTATTTT. It yields the protein CAISGVSDTQYF. The gene calls are TRBV10-3 and TRBJ2-3, with no clear D. The CDR3 totals 12 residues. V was clipped by 4 bases and J by 4 bases, with 6 bases between them. The germline V gene encodes CDR1 ENHRY and CDR2 SYGVKD.

V gene TRBV7-9 combines with J gene TRBJ2-7, with 12 nucleotides matching TRBD2. The J segment lost 4 bases and the V segment lost 3 bases, leaving 4 bases of the junction unmatched. CDR1 and CDR2 (germline): SEHNR, FQNEAQ (reference sequence). The length of the CDR3 is 15 residues. The CDR3 DNA is TGTGCCAGCAGCTTTGTCCTAGCGGGAGGGTACGAGCAGTACTTC. It codes for CASSFVLAGGYEQYF.